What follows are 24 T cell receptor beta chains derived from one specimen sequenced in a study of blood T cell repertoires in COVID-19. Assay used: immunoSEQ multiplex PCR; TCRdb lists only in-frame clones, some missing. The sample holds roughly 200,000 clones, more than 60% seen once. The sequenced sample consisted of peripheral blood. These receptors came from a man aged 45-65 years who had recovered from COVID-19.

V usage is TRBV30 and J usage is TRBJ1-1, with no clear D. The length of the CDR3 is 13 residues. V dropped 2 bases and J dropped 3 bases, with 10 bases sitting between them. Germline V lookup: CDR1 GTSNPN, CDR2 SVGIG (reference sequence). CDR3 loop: CAWSPDIYTEAFF. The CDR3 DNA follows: TGTGCCTGGAGTCCTGACATCTACACTGAAGCTTTCTTT.

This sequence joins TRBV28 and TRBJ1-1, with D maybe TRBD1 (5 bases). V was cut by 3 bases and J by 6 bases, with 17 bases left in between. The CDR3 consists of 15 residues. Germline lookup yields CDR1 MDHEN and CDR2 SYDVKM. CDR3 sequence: CASSFQGRVGPEAFF. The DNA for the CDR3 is TGTGCCAGCAGTTTTCAAGGCAGGGTAGGGCCTGAAGCTTTCTTT.

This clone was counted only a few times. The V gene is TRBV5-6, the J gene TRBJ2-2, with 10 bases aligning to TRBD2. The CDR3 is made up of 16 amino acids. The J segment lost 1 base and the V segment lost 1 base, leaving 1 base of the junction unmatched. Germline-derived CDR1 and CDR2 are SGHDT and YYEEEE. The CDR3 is CASSLPSGRNTGELFF. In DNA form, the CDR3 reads TGTGCCAGCAGCTTGCCTAGCGGGAGGAACACCGGGGAGCTGTTTTTT.

CDR3 bases: TGTGCCTGGAGTATCCGAACGGGACTAGCGGGAGCCACAGATACGCAGTATTTT. Its translation is CAWSIRTGLAGATDTQYF. The V and J genes are TRBV30 and TRBJ2-3; 14 bases are shared with TRBD2. The CDR3 has 18 amino acids. Trimming cost V 2 bases and J 2 bases; bases outside gene matches: 9. Germline-derived CDR1 and CDR2 are GTSNPN and SVGIG (reference sequence).

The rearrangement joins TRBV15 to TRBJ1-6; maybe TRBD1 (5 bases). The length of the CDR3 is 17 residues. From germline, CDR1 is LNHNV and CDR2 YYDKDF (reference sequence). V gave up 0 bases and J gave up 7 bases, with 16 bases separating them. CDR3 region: CATSRDLAAGGNSPLHF. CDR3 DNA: TGTGCCACCAGCAGAGATCTCGCAGCCGGGGGAAATTCACCCCTCCACTTT.

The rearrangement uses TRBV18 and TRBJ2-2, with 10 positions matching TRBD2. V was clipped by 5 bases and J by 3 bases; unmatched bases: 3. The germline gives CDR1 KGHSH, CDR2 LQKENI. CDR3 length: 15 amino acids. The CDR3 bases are TGTGCCAGCTCAGCCGGGACTAGCGACACCGGGGAGCTGTTTTTT. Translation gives CASSAGTSDTGELFF.

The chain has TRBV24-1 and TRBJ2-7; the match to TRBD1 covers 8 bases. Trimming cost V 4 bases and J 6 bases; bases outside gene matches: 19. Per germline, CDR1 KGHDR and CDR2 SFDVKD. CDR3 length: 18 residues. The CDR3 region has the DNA TGTGCCACCAGTGACCCCTCATCCGGACAGGGTGCCATAAGCGAGCAGTACTTC. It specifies CATSDPSSGQGAISEQYF.

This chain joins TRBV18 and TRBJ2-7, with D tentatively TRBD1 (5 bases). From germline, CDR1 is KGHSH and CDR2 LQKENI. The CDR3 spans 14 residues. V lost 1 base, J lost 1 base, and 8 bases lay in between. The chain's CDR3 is CASSPRAGSYEQYF. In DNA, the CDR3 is TGTGCCAGCTCACCACGGGCAGGGTCCTACGAGCAGTACTTC.

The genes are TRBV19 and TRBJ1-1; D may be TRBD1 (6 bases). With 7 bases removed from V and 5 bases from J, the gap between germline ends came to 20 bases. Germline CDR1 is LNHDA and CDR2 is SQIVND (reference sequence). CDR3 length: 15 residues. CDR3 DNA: TGTGCCAGTACTACCGGGACAACCTTTACTACTGAAGCTTTCTTT. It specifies CASTTGTTFTTEAFF.

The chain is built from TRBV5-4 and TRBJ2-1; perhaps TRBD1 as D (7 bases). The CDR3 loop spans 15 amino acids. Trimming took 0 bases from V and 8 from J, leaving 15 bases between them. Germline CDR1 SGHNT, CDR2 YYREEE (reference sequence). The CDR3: CASSLETGRSHEQFF. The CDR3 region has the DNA TGTGCCAGCAGCTTGGAGACAGGGAGGTCACATGAGCAGTTCTTC.

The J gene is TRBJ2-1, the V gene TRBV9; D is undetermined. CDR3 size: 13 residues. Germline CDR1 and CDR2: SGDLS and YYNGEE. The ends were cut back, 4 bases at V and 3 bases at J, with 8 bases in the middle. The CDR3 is CASSTHHYNEQFF. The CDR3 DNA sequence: TGTGCCAGCAGCACACACCACTACAATGAGCAGTTCTTC.

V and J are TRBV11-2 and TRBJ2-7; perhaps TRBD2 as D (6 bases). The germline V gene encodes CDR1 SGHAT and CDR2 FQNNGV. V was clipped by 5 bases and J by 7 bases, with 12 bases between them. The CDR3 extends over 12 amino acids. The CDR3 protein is CASSPGGREQYF. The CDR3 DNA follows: TGTGCCAGCAGCCCAGGAGGGCGGGAGCAGTACTTC.

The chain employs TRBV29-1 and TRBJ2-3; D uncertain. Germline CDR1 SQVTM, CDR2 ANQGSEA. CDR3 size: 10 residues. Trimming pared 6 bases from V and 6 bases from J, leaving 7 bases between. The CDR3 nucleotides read TGCAGCGTCACGGAGGATACGCAGTATTTT. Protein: CSVTEDTQYF.

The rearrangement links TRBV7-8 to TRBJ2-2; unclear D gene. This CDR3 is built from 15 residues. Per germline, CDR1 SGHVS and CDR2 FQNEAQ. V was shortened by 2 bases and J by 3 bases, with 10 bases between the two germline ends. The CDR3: CASSLLWSDTGELFF. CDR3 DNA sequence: TGTGCCAGCAGCTTATTGTGGAGCGACACCGGGGAGCTGTTTTTT.

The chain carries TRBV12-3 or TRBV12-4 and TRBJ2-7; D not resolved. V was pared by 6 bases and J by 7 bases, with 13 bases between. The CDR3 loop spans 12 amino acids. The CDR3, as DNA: TGTGCCAGCAGCCAACTCGCCCTGGAGCAGTACTTC. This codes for CASSQLALEQYF.

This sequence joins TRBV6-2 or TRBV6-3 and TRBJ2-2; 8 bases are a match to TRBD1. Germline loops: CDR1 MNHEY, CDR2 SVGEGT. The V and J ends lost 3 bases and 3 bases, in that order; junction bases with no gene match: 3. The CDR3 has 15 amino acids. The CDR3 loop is CASSYSRGHTGELFF. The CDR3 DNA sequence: TGTGCCAGCAGTTATTCCAGGGGGCACACCGGGGAGCTGTTTTTT.

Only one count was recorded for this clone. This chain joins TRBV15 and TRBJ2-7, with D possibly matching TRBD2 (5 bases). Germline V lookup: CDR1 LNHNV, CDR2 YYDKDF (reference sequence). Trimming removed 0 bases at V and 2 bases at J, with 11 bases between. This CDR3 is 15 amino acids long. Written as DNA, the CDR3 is TGTGCCACCAGCAGAGAGAGGGTGGGGACCTACGAGCAGTACTTC. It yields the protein CATSRERVGTYEQYF.

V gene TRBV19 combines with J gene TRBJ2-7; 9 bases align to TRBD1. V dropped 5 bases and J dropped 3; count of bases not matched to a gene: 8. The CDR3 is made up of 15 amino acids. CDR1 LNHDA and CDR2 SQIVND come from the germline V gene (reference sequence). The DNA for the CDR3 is TGTGCCAGTAGTGTTCACAGGGGGCTAATCTACGAGCAGTACTTC. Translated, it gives CASSVHRGLIYEQYF.

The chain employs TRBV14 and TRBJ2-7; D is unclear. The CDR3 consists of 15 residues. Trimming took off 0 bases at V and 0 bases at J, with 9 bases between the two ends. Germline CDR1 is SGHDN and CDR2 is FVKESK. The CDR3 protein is CASSQELESSYEQYF. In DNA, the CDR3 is TGTGCCAGCAGCCAAGAATTAGAGAGCTCCTACGAGCAGTACTTC.

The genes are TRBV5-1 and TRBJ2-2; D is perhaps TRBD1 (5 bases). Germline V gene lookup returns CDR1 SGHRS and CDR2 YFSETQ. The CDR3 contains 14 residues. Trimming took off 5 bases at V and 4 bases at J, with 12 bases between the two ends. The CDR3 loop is CASSPGHTTGELFF. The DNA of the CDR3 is TGCGCCAGCAGTCCCGGACACACCACCGGGGAGCTGTTTTTT.

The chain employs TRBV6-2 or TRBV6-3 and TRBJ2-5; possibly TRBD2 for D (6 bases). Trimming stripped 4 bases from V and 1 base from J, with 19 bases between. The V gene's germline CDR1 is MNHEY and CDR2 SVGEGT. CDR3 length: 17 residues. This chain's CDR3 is CASSFSFGGTSQETQYF. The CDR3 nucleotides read TGTGCCAGCAGTTTTAGTTTCGGCGGGACCAGCCAAGAGACCCAGTACTTC.

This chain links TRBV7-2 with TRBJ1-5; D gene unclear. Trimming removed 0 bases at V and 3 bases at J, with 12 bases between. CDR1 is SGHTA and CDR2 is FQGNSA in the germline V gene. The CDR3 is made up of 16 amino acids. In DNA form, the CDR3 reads TGTGCCAGCAGCTTAGCGCCCGGGATCAACAATCAGCCCCAGCATTTT. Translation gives CASSLAPGINNQPQHF.

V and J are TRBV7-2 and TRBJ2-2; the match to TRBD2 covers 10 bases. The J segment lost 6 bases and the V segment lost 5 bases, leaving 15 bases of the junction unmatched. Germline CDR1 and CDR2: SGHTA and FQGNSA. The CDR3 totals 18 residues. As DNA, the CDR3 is TGTGCCAGCAGCCCCCGAGGTGCTAGCGGGAGTAGGGCCGGGGAGCTGTTTTTT. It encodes CASSPRGASGSRAGELFF.

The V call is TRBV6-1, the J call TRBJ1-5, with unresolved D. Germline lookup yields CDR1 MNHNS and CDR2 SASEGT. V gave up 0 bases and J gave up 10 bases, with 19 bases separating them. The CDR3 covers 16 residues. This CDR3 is CASSEARGDGELPQHF. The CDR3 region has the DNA TGTGCCAGCAGTGAAGCGCGGGGTGATGGGGAACTCCCCCAGCATTTT.